The rows below give T cell receptor beta chains drawn from one sample of a study of CD8 T cells in ankylosing spondylitis. Each CDR3 protein is one row after TCRdb ran MiXCR on the 5' RACE reads. The sample has a few hundred thousand distinct CDR3 sequences, 6.5% to 10% seen once; the top ten hold less than 15%. The specimen was blood, either unsorted or a sorted T cell fraction (not recorded which). The receptor set was obtained from a male donor with ankylosing spondylitis. CDR3s include the opening cysteine and the closing phenylalanine or tryptophan. A D gene is named only where the DNA matches it firmly. Only some rows state a clone size, as once, few, many or a class for expanded clones.

>TRBV4-3|TRBJ2-1|many|-
TGCGCCAGCAGCCAAGATCGTTCCTCACCCAATGAGCAGTTCTTC
CASSQDRSSPNEQFF
>TRBV11-1|TRBJ2-1|-|TRBD2
TGTGCCAGCAGCTCCCGGAAGCGGGAGAGTCGGGAGCAGTTCTTC
CASSSRKRESREQFF
>TRBV11-1|TRBJ1-1|-|-
TGTGCCAGCAGCTTAGCGGTATCCCAGGGGAGGGGACCGATCACTGAAGCTTTCTTT
CASSLAVSQGRGPITEAFF
>TRBV3-1|TRBJ2-5|-|-
TGTGCCAGCAGCCAATATCTAATCCAAGAGACCCAGTACTTC
CASSQYLIQETQYF
>TRBV4-1|TRBJ1-2|many|TRBD1
TGCGCCAGCAGCCGATCGGGACAGCAAGCTAACTATGGCTACACCTTC
CASSRSGQQANYGYTF
>TRBV5-1|TRBJ2-1|few|-
TGCGCCAGCAGCCAGCTTGGGCCTTACAATGAGCAGTTCTTC
CASSQLGPYNEQFF
>TRBV7-9|TRBJ2-3|few|-
TGTGCCAGCAGCCCCCCGAACGTCAGGGTGCACGGCACGCAGTATTTT
CASSPPNVRVHGTQYF
>TRBV7-3|TRBJ1-1|-|-
TGTGCCAGCAGCTTAAACGCAGGGAACACTGAAGCTTTCTTT
CASSLNAGNTEAFF
>TRBV4-1|TRBJ2-2|few|TRBD2
TGCGCCAGCAGCCAGCTCCTAGCGGGATGGACCGGGGAGCTGTTTTTT
CASSQLLAGWTGELFF
>TRBV11-1|TRBJ2-1|-|-
TGTGCCAGCAGGTCTCGGGCGCCTGAGCAGTTCTTC
CASRSRAPEQFF
>TRBV18|TRBJ2-1|-|-
TGTGCCAGCTCGGTCATCCGGGGAAGGCCCTACAATGAGCAGTTCTTC
CASSVIRGRPYNEQFF
>TRBV12-3/TRBV12-4|TRBJ1-2|many|-
TGTGCCAGCAGTCCCGGGACGCACTATGGCTACACCTTC
CASSPGTHYGYTF
>TRBV24-1|TRBJ2-5|few|TRBD1
TGTGCCACCAGTAGGCAGGGGGTCGAGACCCAGTACTTC
CATSRQGVETQYF
>TRBV12-3/TRBV12-4|TRBJ2-7|-|-
TGTGCCAGCAGTTTAGGGCGAGGGATCGGAGACGAGCAGTACTTC
CASSLGRGIGDEQYF
>TRBV30|TRBJ2-5|few|TRBD2
TGTGCCTGGAGTCACAAGGGAGGGGAGACCCAGTACTTC
CAWSHKGGETQYF
>TRBV12-3/TRBV12-4|TRBJ2-7|few|TRBD2
TGTGCCAGCAGCCTACTTTTAGCGGGCCTAAACGAGCAGTACTTC
CASSLLLAGLNEQYF
>TRBV20-1|TRBJ2-7|few|TRBD2
TGCAGTGCTAGAGAGCTAGCGGGAGGACATTCTCCCTACGAGCAGTACTTC
CSARELAGGHSPYEQYF
>TRBV6-1|TRBJ2-1|few|TRBD2
TGTGCCAGCAGCCCCGGGACTAGGGCCGGGAATGAGCAGTTCTTC
CASSPGTRAGNEQFF
>TRBV24-1|TRBJ2-1|-|-
TGTGCCACCAGTGATACCGGGAGCATTTTGGAGCAGTTCTTC
CATSDTGSILEQFF
>TRBV20-1|TRBJ2-1|few|TRBD2
TGCAGTGCGTCAGAGCGGGAATGGTACAATGAGCAGTTCTTC
CSASEREWYNEQFF
>TRBV12-3/TRBV12-4|TRBJ2-1|-|TRBD2
TGTGCCAGCAGTTTAGGAGTAGCGGGAGGACTTTACAATGAGCAGTTCTTC
CASSLGVAGGLYNEQFF
>TRBV7-9|TRBJ1-1|few|-
TGTGCCAGCAGCTTACTCGCGGGGGCGAACACTGAAGCTTTCTTT
CASSLLAGANTEAFF
>TRBV7-9|TRBJ1-1|-|-
TGTGCCAGCAGGAGGGTTCTAGGGGTAATGAACACTGAAGCTTTCTTT
CASRRVLGVMNTEAFF
>TRBV29-1|TRBJ2-3|many|-
TGCAGCGTTGTTCTAGCTTCAGATACGCAGTATTTT
CSVVLASDTQYF
>TRBV20-1|TRBJ2-1|-|TRBD2
TGCAGTGCTAGAGACACTAGAGGACTAGCGGGAGGAGGGTCCTACAATGAGCAGTTCTTC
CSARDTRGLAGGGSYNEQFF
>TRBV5-1|TRBJ2-3|many|-
TGCGCCAGCAGCTTGGACCCCCAGTATTCGCAGTATTTT
CASSLDPQYSQYF
>TRBV24-1|TRBJ2-1|few|TRBD2
TGTGCCACCAGAGGGACTAGCGACTCCTACAATGAGCAGTTCTTC
CATRGTSDSYNEQFF
>TRBV20-1|TRBJ1-2|many|-
TGCAGTGCCAATCGGGGGGGCAACTATGGCTACACCTTC
CSANRGGNYGYTF
>TRBV20-1|TRBJ2-4|-|TRBD1
TGCAGTGCTAGAGGGACAGGACAACGCAAAAACATTCAGTACTTC
CSARGTGQRKNIQYF
>TRBV12-3/TRBV12-4|TRBJ2-2|-|TRBD2
TGTGCCTGCAGTACGCCCGGACTAGCGGGACTGGTGAAAACCGGGGAGCTGTTTTTT
CACSTPGLAGLVKTGELFF
>TRBV6-2/TRBV6-3|TRBJ1-5|-|TRBD1
TGTGCCAGCAGTGCCCACAGGGGTGGCAATCAGCCCCAGCATTTT
CASSAHRGGNQPQHF
>TRBV6-1|TRBJ2-4|many|-
TGTGCCACTTCAGAGGGCTTAGCCAAAAACATTCAGTACTTC
CATSEGLAKNIQYF
>TRBV12-3/TRBV12-4|TRBJ2-1|few|TRBD2
TGTGCCAGCACCTCCGGACTAGCGGGATTGATCAGGGAGCAGTTCTTC
CASTSGLAGLIREQFF
>TRBV6-1|TRBJ1-5|-|-
TGTGCCAGCAGTGAAGCGCAATTCAGCAATCAGCCCCAGCATTTT
CASSEAQFSNQPQHF
>TRBV15|TRBJ1-3|-|-
TGTGCCACCAGCAGAGGCTTGTCATTGAGCTCTGGAAACACCATATATTTT
CATSRGLSLSSGNTIYF
>TRBV7-8|TRBJ1-3|once|TRBD1
TGTGCCTCTTTGGAAGGGACAGGGGCTGGAAACACCATATATTTT
CASLEGTGAGNTIYF
>TRBV5-4|TRBJ2-7|-|-
TGTGCCAGCAGCTTGGACTCCAAAAGGGGGGCCGAGCAGTACTTC
CASSLDSKRGAEQYF
>TRBV12-3/TRBV12-4|TRBJ1-5|-|TRBD1
TGTGCCAGCAGCTCCGGGACAGGTGCCAATCAGCCCCAGCATTTT
CASSSGTGANQPQHF
>TRBV9|TRBJ2-3|few|TRBD1
TGTGCCAGCAGCCCGGGACAGCCGCAGTATTTT
CASSPGQPQYF
>TRBV18|TRBJ1-5|-|-
TGTGCCAGCTCACCCGGCAGAGACGATCAGCCCCAGCATTTT
CASSPGRDDQPQHF
>TRBV9|TRBJ2-1|many|-
TGTGCCAGCAGTCCATTCGACAGTAACAATGAGCAGTTCTTC
CASSPFDSNNEQFF
>TRBV4-3|TRBJ2-1|-|TRBD2
TGCGCCAGCAGCCAAGATCCCCTAGCGGGAGTCAATGAGCAGTTCTTC
CASSQDPLAGVNEQFF